This T cell receptor (beta chain) was found in a study of blood T cell repertoires in COVID-19. Study-wide context: The United States, Italy and Spain were the sources of the acute and convalescent COVID-19 samples. In each case, the material was cDNA or gDNA derived from T cells, B-cell-depleted T cells, or PBMCs.

Only in-frame clones appear in the TCRdb table, and some are missing; sequencing was by immunoSEQ multiplex PCR. The sample contains 25,000 to 35,000 clones, 90% to 95% of which appear only once. Germline CDR1 reads MDHEN; CDR2 reads SYDVKM. V shed 2 bases and J shed 11 bases, with 12 bases lying between them. The CDR3 has 13 amino acids. The TCR originated in a human donor in a cohort sampled during active COVID-19. V gene TRBV28 combines with J gene TRBJ1-4, with D perhaps matching TRBD1 (5 bases). The source material was peripheral blood. CDR3 nucleotides: TGTGCCAGCAGTTTAACTCAGGGAGGGAAACTGTTTTTT. Its protein is CASSLTQGGKLFF.